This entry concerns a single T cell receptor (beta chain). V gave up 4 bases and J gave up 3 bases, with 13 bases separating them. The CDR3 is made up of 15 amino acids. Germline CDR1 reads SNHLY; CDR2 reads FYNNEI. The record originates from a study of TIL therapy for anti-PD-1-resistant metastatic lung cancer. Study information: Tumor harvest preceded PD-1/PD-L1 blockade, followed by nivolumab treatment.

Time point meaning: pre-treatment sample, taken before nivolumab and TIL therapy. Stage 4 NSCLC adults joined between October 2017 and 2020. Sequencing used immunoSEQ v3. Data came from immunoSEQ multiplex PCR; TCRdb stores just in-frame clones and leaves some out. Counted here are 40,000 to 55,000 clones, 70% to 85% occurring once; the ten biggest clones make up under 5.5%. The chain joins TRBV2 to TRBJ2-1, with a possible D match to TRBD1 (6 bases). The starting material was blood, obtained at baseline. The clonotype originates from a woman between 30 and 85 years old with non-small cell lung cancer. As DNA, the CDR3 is TGTGCCAGCAGTGCGTCAGGGGTGGACTACAATGAGCAGTTCTTC. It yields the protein CASSASGVDYNEQFF.